This is a list of T cell receptor beta chains from one sample in a study of spatial heterogeneity in lung cancer. TCRdb used MiXCR to reprocess the 5' RACE reads, holding one entry per CDR3 protein. Among several thousand distinct CDR3 sequences, 1.3% were seen once, and the ten largest hold approximately 9.7%. The sample consisted of lung tumor tissue, taken at surgery. The receptors originated from a male donor with early-stage non-small cell lung cancer. Both conserved end residues are part of each CDR3. A D gene is named only where the DNA matches it firmly. Clone size is not always given. Where it is, it says once, few, many or a class for expanded clones.

abundance	v_gene	d_gene	j_gene	CDR3nt	CDR3aa
medium-sized	TRBV9	.	TRBJ1-1	TGTGCCAGCAGCGGTGGACCAGGGGACACTGAAGCTTTCTTT	CASSGGPGDTEAFF
many	TRBV7-9	TRBD1	TRBJ2-2	TGTGCCAGCAGCTCGACAGGGGGCGCGTCCGGGGAGCTGTTTTTT	CASSSTGGASGELFF
medium-sized	TRBV20-1	.	TRBJ1-2	TGCAGTGCTAGAGAATCGGGGCGAGGGGGCTACACCTTC	CSARESGRGGYTF
many	TRBV5-1	.	TRBJ2-5	TGCGCCAGCAGCATTCAAGATGGGACCCAGTACTTC	CASSIQDGTQYF
many	TRBV5-1	.	TRBJ1-1	TGCGCCAGCAGCTGGGGGGGAACTGAAGCTTTCTTT	CASSWGGTEAFF
many	TRBV3-1	.	TRBJ2-1	TGTGCCAGCAGCCCCGAGTTTGCGGACAATGAGCAGTTCTTC	CASSPEFADNEQFF
many	TRBV2	.	TRBJ2-1	TGTGCCAGCAGGCAAGGGTTTGCCAAGAACAATGAGCAGTTCTTC	CASRQGFAKNNEQFF
many	TRBV18	.	TRBJ2-2	TGTGCCAGCTCACCATCGAAGCTCGGCACCGGGGAGCTGTTTTTT	CASSPSKLGTGELFF
medium-sized	TRBV27	.	TRBJ1-6	TGTGCCAGCAGCCGAATGGCCTTTAATTCACCCCTCCACTTT	CASSRMAFNSPLHF
medium-sized	TRBV2	.	TRBJ2-5	TGTGCCAGCACCAGGGATCGGGAGACCCAGTACTTC	CASTRDRETQYF
many	TRBV7-2	.	TRBJ2-3	TGTGCCGGTTTCGACCTCGGGAGATCGAAAAATACGCAGTATTTT	CAGFDLGRSKNTQYF
many	TRBV7-6	.	TRBJ1-1	TGTGCCAGCATCCCCCTAGGGGATGATAAAACTGAAGCTTTCTTT	CASIPLGDDKTEAFF
medium-sized	TRBV10-2	.	TRBJ2-3	TGCGCCAGCAGTGACCTTCAAGGGAGGACAGCTAGCACAGATACGCAGTATTTT	CASSDLQGRTASTDTQYF
.	TRBV5-1	.	TRBJ1-1	TGCGAAAGAAGAGAGGAAAGGAAAACTGAAGCTTTATTT	CERREERKTEALF
medium-sized	TRBV19	TRBD1	TRBJ1-6	TGTGCCAGTAGTATCGGGACAGATAATTCACCCCTCCACTTT	CASSIGTDNSPLHF
many	TRBV4-2	TRBD2	TRBJ2-1	TGTGCCAGCAGCCTCCATGGGACTAGAGACAATGAGCAGTTCTTC	CASSLHGTRDNEQFF
medium-sized	TRBV12-3/TRBV12-4	TRBD1	TRBJ1-1	TGTGCCAGCGGACGACAGGGCACTGAAGCTTTCTTT	CASGRQGTEAFF
many	TRBV6-5	.	TRBJ2-2	TGTGCCAGCAGTTACTCGAGATCTAGGAACACCGGGGAGCTGTTTTTT	CASSYSRSRNTGELFF
many	TRBV12-3/TRBV12-4	TRBD1	TRBJ2-3	TGTGCCAGCAGTTTTCGTTTGGGCCATGGGACAGGGAGTGGAGATACGCAGTATTTT	CASSFRLGHGTGSGDTQYF
medium-sized	TRBV28	.	TRBJ2-5	TGTGCCAGCAGTTTTTCGGGGGGCCTTTTCGAGACCCAGTACTTC	CASSFSGGLFETQYF
many	TRBV2	.	TRBJ1-3	TGTGCCAGCAGGGGAGGAGGAAACACCATATATTTT	CASRGGGNTIYF
medium-sized	TRBV20-1	.	TRBJ2-5	TGCAGTGCCCTCCCCCTGTACCAAGAGACCCAGTACTTC	CSALPLYQETQYF
medium-sized	TRBV6-1	.	TRBJ1-5	TGTGCCAGCAGTGAAGCGATGACACTCAATCAGCCCCAGCATTTT	CASSEAMTLNQPQHF
medium-sized	TRBV7-9	.	TRBJ2-1	TGTGCCAGCAGCATCCTCAATGAGCAGTTCTTC	CASSILNEQFF
many	TRBV20-1	.	TRBJ1-2	TGCAGTGCTAGAAAGGTCCAGGGAGCTGACTATGGCTACACCTTC	CSARKVQGADYGYTF
medium-sized	TRBV5-1	.	TRBJ1-2	TGCGCCAGCAGCTTGGAATCAGGGGTATATGGCTACACCTTC	CASSLESGVYGYTF
medium-sized	TRBV3-1	.	TRBJ2-3	TGTGCCAGCAGCCAAGTAGTGGGAGTTCACACAGATACGCAGTATTTT	CASSQVVGVHTDTQYF
medium-sized	TRBV12-3/TRBV12-4	.	TRBJ2-4	TGTGCCAGCAGTCCCCGCCAGGGGGCCAAAAACATTCAGTACTTC	CASSPRQGAKNIQYF
many	TRBV6-6	TRBD1	TRBJ1-3	TGTGCCAGCAGCCAAAGGGGGCTTGGAAACACCATATATTTT	CASSQRGLGNTIYF
many	TRBV6-6	.	TRBJ2-3	TGTGCCAGCAGTACTCAGAAGGCTATAGCAACAGATACGCAGTATTTT	CASSTQKAIATDTQYF
many	TRBV5-6	.	TRBJ1-5	TGTGCCAGCAGCAAAGAGGACCAGCCCCAGCATTTT	CASSKEDQPQHF